A selection of T cell receptor beta chains follows, all from one sample in a study of Ad26.COV2.S vaccination and SARS-CoV-2 variants. Profiling relied on immunoSEQ multiplex PCR, and the TCRdb table lists in-frame clones only, not all of them. The table records hundreds of thousands of clones, 80% to 95% of them present only once. Sequencing used peripheral blood, obtained in a trial of Ad26.COV2.S vaccine versus placebo. Receptor source: a person between 18 and 65 years old who received the Ad26.COV2.S COVID-19 vaccine or a placebo. Each CDR3 is given with its conserved first and last residue. Each record gives: J gene, V gene, clone size, D gene, CDR3 DNA, CDR3 protein. D genes are given only for firm matches. Clone size, where shown, is once, few, many, or a class for clones that have expanded.

J: TRBJ2-1; V: TRBV13; size: .; D: TRBD1; DNA: TGTGCCAGCAGCGGTCGACAGGGTTCCTACAATGAGCAGTTCTTC; CDR3: CASSGRQGSYNEQFF
J: TRBJ2-7; V: TRBV6-5; size: .; D: .; DNA: TGTGCCAGCAGTTACTCGTCCCTGGCGAGCGTCTACGAGCAGTACTTC; CDR3: CASSYSSLASVYEQYF
J: TRBJ1-2; V: TRBV28; size: .; D: .; DNA: TGTGCCAGCAGTTTACGGACAGCTAGGTCATCGCGTGGCTACACCTTC; CDR3: CASSLRTARSSRGYTF
J: TRBJ2-2; V: TRBV4-1; size: .; D: TRBD2; DNA: TGCGCCAGCAGCTTCGGGACTAGGTCCGGGGAGCTGTTTTTT; CDR3: CASSFGTRSGELFF
J: TRBJ2-7; V: TRBV18; size: .; D: .; DNA: TGTGCCAGCTCACCCCGGGGAGAATACGAGCAGTACTTC; CDR3: CASSPRGEYEQYF
J: TRBJ2-3; V: TRBV6-4; size: .; D: .; DNA: TGTGCCAGCAGTGACGGGGGGTCTAGCACAGATACGCAGTATTTT; CDR3: CASSDGGSSTDTQYF
J: TRBJ2-1; V: TRBV10-2; size: .; D: TRBD1; DNA: TGCGCCAGCGAGGGACAGGGGTACAATGAGCAGTTCTTC; CDR3: CASEGQGYNEQFF
J: TRBJ2-1; V: TRBV4-3; size: .; D: TRBD2; DNA: TGCGCCAGCAGCCGCGAAGGGGGTAGCGGGAGTAGGTATGAGCAGTTCTTC; CDR3: CASSREGGSGSRYEQFF
J: TRBJ1-2; V: TRBV19; size: .; D: .; DNA: TGTGCCAGTATTAGGACAGAGAACTATGGCTACACCTTC; CDR3: CASIRTENYGYTF
J: TRBJ2-5; V: TRBV24-1; size: .; D: TRBD2; DNA: TGTGCCACCAGTAGAGCGGGACAAGAGACCCAGTACTTC; CDR3: CATSRAGQETQYF
J: TRBJ1-3; V: TRBV19; size: .; D: .; DNA: TGTGCCAGTAGTCATGACCGGAGCTCTGGAAACACCATATATTTT; CDR3: CASSHDRSSGNTIYF
J: TRBJ2-7; V: TRBV28; size: .; D: .; DNA: TGTGCCAGCAGCCCTTCCACAGGGCGCATTCGGGAGCAGTACTTC; CDR3: CASSPSTGRIREQYF
J: TRBJ1-3; V: TRBV4-3; size: .; D: .; DNA: TGCGCCAGCAGCCAAGATAAGGGAACCTCTGGAAACACCATATATTTT; CDR3: CASSQDKGTSGNTIYF
J: TRBJ2-1; V: TRBV6-5; size: .; D: .; DNA: TGTGCCAGCAGACCTACTAGTAAGAATGAGCAGTTCTTC; CDR3: CASRPTSKNEQFF
J: TRBJ2-7; V: TRBV2; size: .; D: .; DNA: TGTGCCAGCAATGAGAGGGCAAGGGGCGAGCAGTACTTC; CDR3: CASNERARGEQYF
J: TRBJ2-1; V: TRBV3-1/TRBV3-2; size: .; D: TRBD2; DNA: TGTGCCAGCACCGGGGCGGGAGGCCTCTACAATGAGCAGTTCTTC; CDR3: CASTGAGGLYNEQFF
J: TRBJ2-5; V: TRBV3-1/TRBV3-2; size: .; D: .; DNA: TGTGCCAGCAGCCAAGATAGCTCGGCAGCCCCGATGGAGACCCAGTACTTC; CDR3: CASSQDSSAAPMETQYF
J: TRBJ1-2; V: TRBV14; size: .; D: .; DNA: TGTGCCAGCAGCCAAGTGGTCAACGGCGGCTACACCTTC; CDR3: CASSQVVNGGYTF
J: TRBJ2-7; V: TRBV5-6; size: .; D: .; DNA: TGTGCCAGCAGCCGAGTCCCGCAGGAGCAGTACTTC; CDR3: CASSRVPQEQYF
J: TRBJ1-1; V: TRBV7-3; size: once; D: .; DNA: TGTGCCAGCAGCTTCCTTCAGGTTCTGAACACTGAAGCTTTCTTT; CDR3: CASSFLQVLNTEAFF
J: TRBJ2-7; V: TRBV5-5; size: .; D: .; DNA: TGTGCCAGCAGCTTGTCTGTCTCCTACGAGCAGTACTTC; CDR3: CASSLSVSYEQYF
J: TRBJ2-5; V: TRBV18; size: .; D: .; DNA: TGTGCCAGCTCACGACCAGGTTCAGAGACCCAGTACTTC; CDR3: CASSRPGSETQYF
J: TRBJ2-5; V: TRBV29-1; size: .; D: .; DNA: TGCAGCGTTGTCTTTCCGGCATTCTGGGAGACCCAGTACTTC; CDR3: CSVVFPAFWETQYF
J: TRBJ2-5; V: TRBV7-9; size: .; D: TRBD2; DNA: TGTGCCAGCAGCTCTGGACTAGCGGGAGAGGTAGAGACCCAGTACTTC; CDR3: CASSSGLAGEVETQYF
J: TRBJ2-1; V: TRBV3-1/TRBV3-2; size: once; D: TRBD2; DNA: TGTGCCAGCAGCCAAAGACTAGCGGGAAAGCGCCACAATGAGCAGTTCTTC; CDR3: CASSQRLAGKRHNEQFF
J: TRBJ1-5; V: TRBV6-5; size: few; D: .; DNA: TGTGCCAGCAGTCTGGCTGGTGGCAATCAGCCCCAGCATTTT; CDR3: CASSLAGGNQPQHF
J: TRBJ2-3; V: TRBV2; size: .; D: TRBD2; DNA: TGTGCCAGCAGACTCCTAGCGGGAGGGCCAGATACGCAGTATTTT; CDR3: CASRLLAGGPDTQYF
J: TRBJ1-1; V: TRBV27; size: .; D: .; DNA: TGTGCCAGCAGTTTTCTGGAGGGGAACACTGAAGCTTTCTTT; CDR3: CASSFLEGNTEAFF
J: TRBJ2-7; V: TRBV18; size: .; D: .; DNA: TGTGCCAGCTCACCATCACTACAGGGGAGGGCCTACGAGCAGTACTTC; CDR3: CASSPSLQGRAYEQYF
J: TRBJ2-1; V: TRBV6-5; size: .; D: .; DNA: TGTGCCAGCAGTTCTCTCCCTTCCGGCAATGAGCAGTTCTTC; CDR3: CASSSLPSGNEQFF
J: TRBJ2-5; V: TRBV6-2/TRBV6-3; size: .; D: TRBD2; DNA: TGTGCCAGCAGTTACTCTGGACTAGCGGGGGATAAAGAGACCCAGTACTTC; CDR3: CASSYSGLAGDKETQYF
J: TRBJ2-6; V: TRBV21-1; size: .; D: .; DNA: TGTGCCAGCAGCAAACCCACAGGGGGAGTTTCTGGGGCCAACGTCCTGACTTTC; CDR3: CASSKPTGGVSGANVLTF
J: TRBJ1-1; V: TRBV7-6; size: .; D: TRBD1; DNA: TGTGCCAGCAGCCTAGGGCAGGGGGCCACTGAAGCTTTCTTT; CDR3: CASSLGQGATEAFF
J: TRBJ2-5; V: TRBV9; size: .; D: TRBD2; DNA: TGTGCCAGCAGCGTTGGGGGAGGGCCGCAACGGGAGACCCAGTACTTC; CDR3: CASSVGGGPQRETQYF
J: TRBJ2-7; V: TRBV4-3; size: .; D: TRBD1; DNA: TGCGCCAGCAGCCAGGGACAGGGCGCCTACGAGCAGTACTTC; CDR3: CASSQGQGAYEQYF
J: TRBJ2-1; V: TRBV15; size: .; D: TRBD2; DNA: TGTGCCACCAGCAGGGCCTGGACTAGCGGGACAAATGAGCAGTTCTTC; CDR3: CATSRAWTSGTNEQFF
J: TRBJ1-2; V: TRBV19; size: .; D: .; DNA: TGTGCCAGTAGTATGGGACGGGGAGCTAACTATGGCTACACCTTC; CDR3: CASSMGRGANYGYTF
J: TRBJ1-6; V: TRBV4-3; size: .; D: .; DNA: TGCGCCAGCAGCCAGGCCCGGGGGGCGGGGGGTTCACCCCTCCACTTT; CDR3: CASSQARGAGGSPLHF
J: TRBJ2-3; V: TRBV4-3; size: .; D: .; DNA: TGCGCCAGCAGCCAGGAGGGTACGGGGGGCATCACAGATACGCAGTATTTT; CDR3: CASSQEGTGGITDTQYF
J: TRBJ1-1; V: TRBV10-3; size: .; D: TRBD1; DNA: TGTGCCATCAGTGCATGGGGACAGGGGACACTATTTGAAGCTTTCTTT; CDR3: CAISAWGQGTLFEAFF
J: TRBJ2-7; V: TRBV28; size: .; D: TRBD2; DNA: TGTGCCAGCAAACCGGGACTAGAGTTCTACGAGCAGTACTTC; CDR3: CASKPGLEFYEQYF
J: TRBJ2-3; V: TRBV7-9; size: .; D: .; DNA: TGTGCCAGCAGCTCCCTAGAAACTAGCACAGATACGCAGTATTTT; CDR3: CASSSLETSTDTQYF
J: TRBJ2-2; V: TRBV5-4; size: .; D: .; DNA: TGTGCCAGCAGCCCATGGACAGCAGGAACCGGGGAGCTGTTTTTT; CDR3: CASSPWTAGTGELFF
J: TRBJ2-7; V: TRBV21-1; size: .; D: .; DNA: TGTGCCAGCAGCAAAATTAGGACTAGCGCTTTCTACGAGCAGTACTTC; CDR3: CASSKIRTSAFYEQYF
J: TRBJ1-3; V: TRBV10-3; size: .; D: .; DNA: TGTGCCATCGGTTCGACAGGAACCTTTAGCTCTGGAAACACCATATATTTT; CDR3: CAIGSTGTFSSGNTIYF
J: TRBJ2-7; V: TRBV5-1; size: .; D: .; DNA: TGCGCCAGCAGCTTGTCGGGACCGGGCCTAACTACCTACGAGCAGTACTTC; CDR3: CASSLSGPGLTTYEQYF
J: TRBJ2-2; V: TRBV30; size: .; D: .; DNA: TGTGCCTGGAGTGTACTTAAGGGGCAGGGGGAGCTGTTTTTT; CDR3: CAWSVLKGQGELFF
J: TRBJ2-1; V: TRBV7-3; size: .; D: .; DNA: TGTGCCAGCAGCTTAAACTCCTACAATGAGCAGTTCTTC; CDR3: CASSLNSYNEQFF
J: TRBJ1-1; V: TRBV4-2; size: .; D: TRBD1; DNA: TGTGCCAGCAGCCAATGGACAGGGAATGAGGAAGCTTTCTTT; CDR3: CASSQWTGNEEAFF
J: TRBJ2-6; V: TRBV28; size: .; D: .; DNA: TGTGCCAGCAGGTCCCTCTGGGCAGCGTCCCCTGGGGCCAACGTCCTGACTTTC; CDR3: CASRSLWAASPGANVLTF
J: TRBJ2-7; V: TRBV19; size: .; D: .; DNA: TGTGCCAGTAGACTGGACCTTAACTCCTACGAGCAGTACTTC; CDR3: CASRLDLNSYEQYF
J: TRBJ2-3; V: TRBV15; size: .; D: .; DNA: TGTGCCACCAGCAGAGTGGGCAGCGCTTTGGCTACGCAGTATTTT; CDR3: CATSRVGSALATQYF
J: TRBJ2-2; V: TRBV4-3; size: once; D: .; DNA: TGCGCCAGCAGCCGGACCCTGGAGAGAGCTGGGGGGACCGGGGAGCTGTTTTTT; CDR3: CASSRTLERAGGTGELFF
J: TRBJ2-1; V: TRBV6-6; size: .; D: TRBD2; DNA: TGTGCCAGCAGTCTAACTAGCGGGAGTCCCGCGTTCTTC; CDR3: CASSLTSGSPAFF
J: TRBJ2-7; V: TRBV7-2; size: .; D: TRBD2; DNA: TGTGCCAGCAGCTTACTAGCGGGAGTTTCAGTGCAGTACTTC; CDR3: CASSLLAGVSVQYF
J: TRBJ2-3; V: TRBV14; size: .; D: .; DNA: TGTGCCAGCAGCCAAGCCCCGGCTAGCGTCGGCACAGATACGCAGTATTTT; CDR3: CASSQAPASVGTDTQYF
J: TRBJ2-2; V: TRBV27; size: .; D: .; DNA: TGTGCCAGCAGTTTAATTAGCGCGAACACCGGGGAGCTGTTTTTT; CDR3: CASSLISANTGELFF
J: TRBJ2-1; V: TRBV29-1; size: few; D: .; DNA: TGCAGCGTTTCAGGTAGCGAGCTGATTGAGCAGTTCTTC; CDR3: CSVSGSELIEQFF
J: TRBJ2-7; V: TRBV4-1; size: .; D: .; DNA: TGCGCCAGCAGCCAGGCCCAGGGCACGGGGTCCTACGAGCAGTACTTC; CDR3: CASSQAQGTGSYEQYF